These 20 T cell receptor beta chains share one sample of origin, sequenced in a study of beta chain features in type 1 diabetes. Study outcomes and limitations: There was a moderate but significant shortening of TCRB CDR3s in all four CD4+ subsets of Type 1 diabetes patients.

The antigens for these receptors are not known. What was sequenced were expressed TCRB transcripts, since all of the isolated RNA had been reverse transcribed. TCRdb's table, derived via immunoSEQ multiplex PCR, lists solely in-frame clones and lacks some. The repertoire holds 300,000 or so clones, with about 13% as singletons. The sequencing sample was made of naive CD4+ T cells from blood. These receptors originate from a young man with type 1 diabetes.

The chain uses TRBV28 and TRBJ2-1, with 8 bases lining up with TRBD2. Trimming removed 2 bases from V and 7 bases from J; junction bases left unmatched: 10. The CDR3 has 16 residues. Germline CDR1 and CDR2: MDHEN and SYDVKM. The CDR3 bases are TGTGCCAGCAGTTTAACGCTGGGGACGGGGGGGAATGAGCAGTTCTTC. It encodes CASSLTLGTGGNEQFF.

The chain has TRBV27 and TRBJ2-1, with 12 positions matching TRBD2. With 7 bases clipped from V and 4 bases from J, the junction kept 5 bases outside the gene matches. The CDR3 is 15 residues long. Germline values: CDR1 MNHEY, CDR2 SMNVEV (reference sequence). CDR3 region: CASTSSGRGYNEQFF. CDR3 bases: TGTGCCAGCACCTCTAGCGGGAGGGGTTACAATGAGCAGTTCTTC.

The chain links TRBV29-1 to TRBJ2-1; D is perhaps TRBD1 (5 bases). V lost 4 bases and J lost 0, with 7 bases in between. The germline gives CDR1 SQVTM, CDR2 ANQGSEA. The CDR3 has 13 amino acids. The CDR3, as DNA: TGCAGCGTTGGGACAAGCTCCTACAATGAGCAGTTCTTC. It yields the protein CSVGTSSYNEQFF.

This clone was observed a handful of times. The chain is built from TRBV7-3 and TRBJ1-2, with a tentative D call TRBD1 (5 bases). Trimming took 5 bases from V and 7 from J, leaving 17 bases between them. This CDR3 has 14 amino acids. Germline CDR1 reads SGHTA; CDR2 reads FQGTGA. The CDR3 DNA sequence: TGTGCCAGCAGCCCCCGGGGGGTCGGGAGTGGCTACACCTTC. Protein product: CASSPRGVGSGYTF.

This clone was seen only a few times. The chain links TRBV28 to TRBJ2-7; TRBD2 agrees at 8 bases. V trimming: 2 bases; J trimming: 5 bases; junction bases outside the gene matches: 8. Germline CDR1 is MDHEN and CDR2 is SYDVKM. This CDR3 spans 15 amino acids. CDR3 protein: CASSLGSAGVHEQYF. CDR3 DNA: TGTGCCAGCAGTTTAGGTTCAGCGGGAGTACACGAGCAGTACTTC. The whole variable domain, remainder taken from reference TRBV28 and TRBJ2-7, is DVKVTQSSRYLVKRTGEKVFLECVQDMDHENMFWYRQDPGLGLRLIYFSYDVKMKEKGDIPEGYSVSREKKERFSLILESASTNQTSMYLCASSLGSAGVHEQYFGPGTRLTVT.

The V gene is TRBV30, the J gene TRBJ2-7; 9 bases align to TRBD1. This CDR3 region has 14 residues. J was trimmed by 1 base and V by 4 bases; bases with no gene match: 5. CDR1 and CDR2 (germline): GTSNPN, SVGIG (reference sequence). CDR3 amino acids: CAWTPGTGSYEQYF. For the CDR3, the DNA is TGTGCCTGGACTCCCGGGACAGGGTCCTACGAGCAGTACTTC.

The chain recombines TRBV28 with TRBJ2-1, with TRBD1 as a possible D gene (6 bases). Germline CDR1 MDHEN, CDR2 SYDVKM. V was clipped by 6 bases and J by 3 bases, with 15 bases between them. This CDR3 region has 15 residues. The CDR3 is CASRQDRTGYNEQFF. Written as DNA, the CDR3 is TGTGCCAGCAGGCAAGACAGGACCGGCTACAATGAGCAGTTCTTC.

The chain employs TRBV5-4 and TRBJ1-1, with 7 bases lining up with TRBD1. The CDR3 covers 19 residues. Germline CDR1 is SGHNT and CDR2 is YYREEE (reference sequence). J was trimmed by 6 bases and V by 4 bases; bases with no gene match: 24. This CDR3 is CASSLGSRRRQGVGAEAFF. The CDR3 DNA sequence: TGTGCCAGCAGCCTCGGGTCAAGGAGAAGACAGGGTGTAGGCGCTGAAGCTTTCTTT. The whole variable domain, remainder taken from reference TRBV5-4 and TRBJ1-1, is ETGVTQSPTHLIKTRGQQVTLRCSSQSGHNTVSWYQQALGQGPQFIFQYYREEENGRGNFPPRFSGLQFPNYSSELNVNALELDDSALYLCASSLGSRRRQGVGAEAFFGQGTRLTVV.

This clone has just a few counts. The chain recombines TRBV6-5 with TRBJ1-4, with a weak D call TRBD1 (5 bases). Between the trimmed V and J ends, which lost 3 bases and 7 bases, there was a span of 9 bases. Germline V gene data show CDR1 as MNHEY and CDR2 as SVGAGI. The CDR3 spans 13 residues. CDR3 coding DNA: TGTGCCAGCAGTTATGGGGCTGGTGAAAAACTGTTTTTT. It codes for CASSYGAGEKLFF.

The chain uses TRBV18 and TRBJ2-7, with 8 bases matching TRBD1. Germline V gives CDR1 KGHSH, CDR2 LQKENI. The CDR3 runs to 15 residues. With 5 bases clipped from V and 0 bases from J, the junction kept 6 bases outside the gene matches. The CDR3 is CASSRTGQSSYEQYF. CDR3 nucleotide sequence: TGTGCCAGCTCAAGGACAGGGCAGAGCTCCTACGAGCAGTACTTC.

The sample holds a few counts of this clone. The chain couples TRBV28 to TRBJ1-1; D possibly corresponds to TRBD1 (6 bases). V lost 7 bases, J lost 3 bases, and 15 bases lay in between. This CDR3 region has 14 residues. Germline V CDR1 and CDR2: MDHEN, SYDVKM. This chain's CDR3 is CASTQQGFDTEAFF. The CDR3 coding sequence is TGTGCCAGCACCCAACAGGGATTTGACACTGAAGCTTTCTTT.

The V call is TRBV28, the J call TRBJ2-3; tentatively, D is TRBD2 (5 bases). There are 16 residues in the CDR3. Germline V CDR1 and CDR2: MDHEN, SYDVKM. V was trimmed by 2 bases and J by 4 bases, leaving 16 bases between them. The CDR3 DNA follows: TGTGCCAGCAGTTTACGGCCTAGCCGGCGTCCAGATACGCAGTATTTT. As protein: CASSLRPSRRPDTQYF.

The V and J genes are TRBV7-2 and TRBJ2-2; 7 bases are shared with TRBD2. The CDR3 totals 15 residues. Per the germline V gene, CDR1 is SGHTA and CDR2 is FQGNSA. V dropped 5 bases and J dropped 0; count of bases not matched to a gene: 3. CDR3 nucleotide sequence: TGTGCCAGCAGCGGAACTAGCGCGAACACCGGGGAGCTGTTTTTT. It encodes CASSGTSANTGELFF.

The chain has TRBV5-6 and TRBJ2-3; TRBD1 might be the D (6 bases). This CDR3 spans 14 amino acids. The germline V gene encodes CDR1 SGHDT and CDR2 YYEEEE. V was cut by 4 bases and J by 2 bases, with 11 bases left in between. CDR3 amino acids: CASSLDRNTDTQYF. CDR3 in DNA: TGTGCCAGCAGCCTGGACAGAAACACAGATACGCAGTATTTT.

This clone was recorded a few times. This CDR3 reads CASSLGGANYGYTF. In nucleotides, the CDR3 is TGTGCCAGCAGCTTGGGCGGTGCTAACTATGGCTACACCTTC. The chain carries TRBV5-4 and TRBJ1-2; D is unclear. Trimming took 0 bases from V and 0 from J, leaving 6 bases between them. Germline CDR1 is SGHNT and CDR2 is YYREEE (reference sequence). The CDR3 totals 14 residues.

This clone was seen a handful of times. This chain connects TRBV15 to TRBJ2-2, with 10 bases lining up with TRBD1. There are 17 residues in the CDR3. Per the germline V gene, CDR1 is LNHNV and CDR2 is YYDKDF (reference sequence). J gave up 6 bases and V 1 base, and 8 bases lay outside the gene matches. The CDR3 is CATSRVRDRGMAGELFF. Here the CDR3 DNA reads TGTGCCACCAGCAGAGTCCGGGACAGGGGCATGGCCGGGGAGCTGTTTTTT.

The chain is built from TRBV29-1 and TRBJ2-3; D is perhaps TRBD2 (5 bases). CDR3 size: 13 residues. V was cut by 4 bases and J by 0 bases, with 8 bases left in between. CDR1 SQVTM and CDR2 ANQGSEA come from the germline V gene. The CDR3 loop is CSVVRVSTDTQYF. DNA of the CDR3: TGCAGCGTTGTGAGGGTTAGCACAGATACGCAGTATTTT.

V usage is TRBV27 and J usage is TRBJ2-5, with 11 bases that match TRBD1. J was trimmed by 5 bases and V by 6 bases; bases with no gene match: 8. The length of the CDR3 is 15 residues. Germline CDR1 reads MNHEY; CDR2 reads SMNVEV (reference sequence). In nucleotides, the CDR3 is TGTGCCAGCAGCGGAAGGACAGGGGGCCTGGAGACCCAGTACTTC. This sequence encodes CASSGRTGGLETQYF.

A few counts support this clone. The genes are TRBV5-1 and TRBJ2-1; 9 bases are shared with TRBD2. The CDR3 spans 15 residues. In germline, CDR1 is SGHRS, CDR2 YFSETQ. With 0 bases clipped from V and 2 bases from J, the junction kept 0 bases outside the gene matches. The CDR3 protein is CASSLVAGAYNEQFF. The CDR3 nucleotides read TGCGCCAGCAGCTTGGTAGCGGGAGCCTACAATGAGCAGTTCTTC.

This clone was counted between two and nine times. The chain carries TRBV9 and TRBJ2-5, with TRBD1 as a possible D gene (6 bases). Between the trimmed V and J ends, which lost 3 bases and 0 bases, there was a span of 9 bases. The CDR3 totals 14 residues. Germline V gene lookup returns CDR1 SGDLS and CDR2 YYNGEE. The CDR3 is CASSADRYQETQYF. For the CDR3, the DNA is TGTGCCAGCAGCGCCGACAGGTACCAAGAGACCCAGTACTTC.